This T cell receptor (beta chain) is from a study of shared clonotypes between healthy human individuals. With respect to this clone: What it recognizes is unknown.

For sorted subsets, 200 ng DNA per replicate equaled 30,000 or so T cell genomes. Assay used: immunoSEQ multiplex PCR; TCRdb lists only in-frame clones, some missing. The sample shows around 700,000 clones, roughly 72% of them seen only once. This CDR3 has 17 residues. Per germline, CDR1 MNHNS and CDR2 SASEGT. Trimming pared 0 bases from V and 4 bases from J, leaving 18 bases between. Study-level points and caveats: Investigators collected only blood, and repertoires in tissues likely differ.

The V and J genes are TRBV6-1 and TRBJ1-2, with a weak D call TRBD1 (6 bases). The clonotype was recovered from a woman in her thirties in good health. The sequenced material came from memory CD4+ T cells sorted from blood. The subset: CD45RA-negative fraction. The CDR3 nucleotides are TGTGCCAGCAGTGAAGCAATACAGGGATTAGGCCTCTATGGCTACACCTTC. Residues: CASSEAIQGLGLYGYTF.